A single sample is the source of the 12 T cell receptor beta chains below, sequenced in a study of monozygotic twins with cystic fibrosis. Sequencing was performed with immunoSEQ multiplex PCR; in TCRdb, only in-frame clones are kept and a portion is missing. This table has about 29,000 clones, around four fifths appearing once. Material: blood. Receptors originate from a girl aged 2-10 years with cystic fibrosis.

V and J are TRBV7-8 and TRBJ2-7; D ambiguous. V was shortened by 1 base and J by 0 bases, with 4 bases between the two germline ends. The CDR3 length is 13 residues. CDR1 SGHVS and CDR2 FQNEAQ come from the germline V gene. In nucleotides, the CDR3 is TGTGCCAGCAGCTTAGATACCTCCTACGAGCAGTACTTC. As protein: CASSLDTSYEQYF.

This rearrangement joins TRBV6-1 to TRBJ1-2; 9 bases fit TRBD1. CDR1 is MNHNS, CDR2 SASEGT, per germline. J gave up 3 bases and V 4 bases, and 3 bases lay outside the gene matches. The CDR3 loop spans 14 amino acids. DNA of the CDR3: TGTGCCAGCAGTGGGACAGGGGCGGACTATGGCTACACCTTC. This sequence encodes CASSGTGADYGYTF.

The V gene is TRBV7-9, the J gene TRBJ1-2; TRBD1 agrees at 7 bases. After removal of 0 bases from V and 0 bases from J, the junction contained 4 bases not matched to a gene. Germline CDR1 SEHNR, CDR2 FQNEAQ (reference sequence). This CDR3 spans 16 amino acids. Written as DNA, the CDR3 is TGTGCCAGCAGCTTAGCTGCAGGGGGTACTAACTATGGCTACACCTTC. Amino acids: CASSLAAGGTNYGYTF.

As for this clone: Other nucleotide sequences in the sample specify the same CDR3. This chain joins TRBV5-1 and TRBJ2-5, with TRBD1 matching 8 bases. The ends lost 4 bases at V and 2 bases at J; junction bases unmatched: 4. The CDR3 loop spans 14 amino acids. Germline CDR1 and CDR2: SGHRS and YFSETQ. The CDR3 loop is CASSLGQGQETQYF. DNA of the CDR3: TGCGCCAGCAGCCTCGGACAGGGTCAAGAGACCCAGTACTTC.

CDR3 loop: CASRRTSGTSISYNEQFF. DNA of the CDR3: TGCGCCAGCAGACGTACTAGCGGGACTAGCATCTCCTACAATGAGCAGTTCTTC. V is TRBV5-1 and J is TRBJ2-1, with 10 bases fitting TRBD2. This CDR3 has 18 residues. Germline V gene lookup returns CDR1 SGHRS and CDR2 YFSETQ. Losses at the gene ends were 5 bases for V and 0 bases for J; bases not matched to a gene: 11.

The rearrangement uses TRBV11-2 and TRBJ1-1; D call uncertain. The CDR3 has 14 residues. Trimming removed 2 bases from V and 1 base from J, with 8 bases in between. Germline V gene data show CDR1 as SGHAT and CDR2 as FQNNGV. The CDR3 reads CASSLSPTNTEAFF. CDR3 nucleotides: TGTGCCAGCAGCTTATCACCTACGAACACTGAAGCTTTCTTT.

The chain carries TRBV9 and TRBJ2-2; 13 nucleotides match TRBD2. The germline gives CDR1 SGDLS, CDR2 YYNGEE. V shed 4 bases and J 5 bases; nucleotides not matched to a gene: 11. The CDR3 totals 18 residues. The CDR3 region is CASSSRWTSGRRTGELFF. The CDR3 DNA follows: TGTGCCAGCAGCTCCCGATGGACTAGCGGGAGAAGGACCGGGGAGCTGTTTTTT.

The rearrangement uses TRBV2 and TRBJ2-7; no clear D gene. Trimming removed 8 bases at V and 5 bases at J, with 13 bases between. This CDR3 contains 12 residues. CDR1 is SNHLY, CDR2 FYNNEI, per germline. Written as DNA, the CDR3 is TGTGCCAGCCTTGGTCTCACGCACGAGCAGTACTTC. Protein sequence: CASLGLTHEQYF.

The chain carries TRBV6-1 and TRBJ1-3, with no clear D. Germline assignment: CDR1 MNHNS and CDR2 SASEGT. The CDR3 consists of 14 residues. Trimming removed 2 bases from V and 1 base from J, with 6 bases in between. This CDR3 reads CASSELWSGNTIYF. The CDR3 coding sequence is TGTGCCAGCAGTGAATTGTGGTCTGGAAACACCATATATTTT.

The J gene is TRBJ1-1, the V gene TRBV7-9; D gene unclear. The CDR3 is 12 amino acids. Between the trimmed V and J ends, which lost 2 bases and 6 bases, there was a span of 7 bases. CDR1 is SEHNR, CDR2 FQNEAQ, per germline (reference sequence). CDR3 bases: TGTGCCAGCAGCTTAATTACTTCTGAAGCTTTCTTT. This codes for CASSLITSEAFF.

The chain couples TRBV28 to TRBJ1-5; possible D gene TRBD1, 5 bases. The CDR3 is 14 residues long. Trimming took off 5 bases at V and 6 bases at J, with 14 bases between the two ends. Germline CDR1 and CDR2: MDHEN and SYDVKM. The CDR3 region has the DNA TGTGCCAGCAGTCTTTATTCAGGGCGTCAGCCCCAGCATTTT. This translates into CASSLYSGRQPQHF.

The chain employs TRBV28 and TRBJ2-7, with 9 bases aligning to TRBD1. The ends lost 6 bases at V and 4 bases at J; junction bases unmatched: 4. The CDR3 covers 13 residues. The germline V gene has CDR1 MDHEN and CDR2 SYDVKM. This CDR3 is CASSPGQGYEQYF. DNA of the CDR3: TGTGCCAGCAGCCCGGGACAGGGTTACGAGCAGTACTTC.